Presented here are 20 T cell receptor beta chains from one specimen sequenced in a study of shared clonotypes between healthy human individuals. Libraries were prepared by immunoSEQ multiplex PCR; TCRdb keeps only in-frame clonotypes and omits some of them. The sample shows roughly 2.6 million clones, 85% to 95% of them seen only once. Material for sequencing was naive CD4+ T cells sorted from blood. Described subset: CD45RA+ positively selected. Receptors were obtained from a man aged 18 to 30 in good health.

V gene TRBV7-8 combines with J gene TRBJ2-1; D is undetermined. CDR1 is SGHVS, CDR2 FQNEAQ, per germline. V gave up 8 bases and J gave up 3 bases, with 14 bases separating them. This CDR3 is built from 14 residues. The chain's CDR3 is CASFEGTIYNEQFF. The CDR3 nucleotides are TGTGCCAGCTTCGAAGGCACTATCTACAATGAGCAGTTCTTC.

The V and J genes are TRBV27 and TRBJ2-7; 9 nucleotides agree with TRBD1. Trimming cost V 0 bases and J 2 bases; bases outside gene matches: 5. The germline V gene encodes CDR1 MNHEY and CDR2 SMNVEV (reference sequence). This CDR3 has 16 amino acids. CDR3 nucleotides: TGTGCCAGCAGTTTATCGGGGACAGGGCTTCCCTACGAGCAGTACTTC. Translated, it gives CASSLSGTGLPYEQYF.

The genes are TRBV18 and TRBJ2-7, with D hard to call. V was clipped by 3 bases and J by 0 bases, with 12 bases between them. CDR1 KGHSH and CDR2 LQKENI come from the germline V gene. The CDR3 is made up of 15 amino acids. For the CDR3, the DNA is TGTGCCAGCTCACCCGGACGCCCCAGCTCCTACGAGCAGTACTTC. Translating gives CASSPGRPSSYEQYF.

V and J are TRBV11-2 and TRBJ1-6, with D uncertain. The CDR3 is made up of 14 amino acids. Trimming pared 3 bases from V and 8 bases from J, leaving 11 bases between. Germline V CDR1 and CDR2: SGHAT, FQNNGV. The CDR3 here is CASSFQPTDSPLHF. In DNA, the CDR3 is TGTGCCAGCAGCTTTCAACCGACTGATTCACCCCTCCACTTT.

As regards this clone: At the DNA level, this CDR3 is encoded by other sequences in the same sample as well. The V and J genes are TRBV11-2 and TRBJ1-6; the match to TRBD1 covers 8 bases. The CDR3 consists of 14 residues. CDR1 SGHAT and CDR2 FQNNGV come from the germline V gene. The junction had 2 bases not matched to a gene; V was cut back by 3 bases and J by 7 bases. CDR3 in DNA: TGTGCCAGCAGCTTCGGACAGGGAAATTCACCCCTCCACTTT. Translation: CASSFGQGNSPLHF.

The chain employs TRBV10-2 and TRBJ1-2, with D hard to call. This CDR3 spans 15 amino acids. The V end was cut by 0 bases, the J end by 5 bases, with 13 bases between. In germline, CDR1 is WSHSY, CDR2 SAAADI. CDR3: CASSESIFSIYGYTF. CDR3 coding DNA: TGCGCCAGCAGTGAGTCGATTTTCAGCATATATGGCTACACCTTC.

This chain connects TRBV11-2 to TRBJ2-7; possibly TRBD1 for D (5 bases). Germline CDR1 reads SGHAT; CDR2 reads FQNNGV. V lost 5 bases to trimming and J lost 3 bases, with 14 bases between them. This CDR3 is 14 amino acids long. The CDR3: CASSRLTVNYEQYF. In DNA, the CDR3 is TGTGCCAGCAGCCGGTTGACAGTTAACTACGAGCAGTACTTC. The full variable domain, rest sourced from reference TRBV11-2 and TRBJ2-7, is EAGVAQSPRYKIIEKRQSVAFWCNPISGHATLYWYQQILGQGPKLLIQFQNNGVVDDSQLPKDRFSAERLKGVDSTLKIQPAKLEDSAVYLCASSRLTVNYEQYFGPGTRLTVT.

The J gene is TRBJ1-4, the V gene TRBV7-2; 9 nucleotides line up with TRBD1. This CDR3 is built from 14 residues. Trimming cost V 1 base and J 10 bases; bases outside gene matches: 4. From germline, CDR1 is SGHTA and CDR2 FQGNSA. The DNA of the CDR3 is TGTGCCAGCAGCTTAGACAGGGGGCGCGGAAAACTGTTTTTT. Its translation is CASSLDRGRGKLFF.

The chain uses TRBV10-3 and TRBJ2-7, with 10 bases lining up with TRBD1. With 10 bases clipped from V and 3 bases from J, the junction kept 9 bases outside the gene matches. CDR3 length equals 14 residues. Germline V CDR1 and CDR2: ENHRY, SYGVKD. The CDR3 bases are TGTGCCACCCAAACCGGGACAGGGGACTACGAGCAGTACTTC. This sequence encodes CATQTGTGDYEQYF.

J is TRBJ1-6 and V is TRBV18; 11 positions match TRBD1. This CDR3 region has 15 residues. J was trimmed by 8 bases and V by 2 bases; bases with no gene match: 2. Germline lookup yields CDR1 KGHSH and CDR2 LQKENI. The CDR3: CASSPGQGAYSPLHF. CDR3 bases: TGTGCCAGCTCACCAGGACAGGGGGCTTATTCACCCCTCCACTTT.

This rearrangement joins TRBV7-2 to TRBJ1-2; D is unresolved. This CDR3 has 13 residues. The germline V and J ends were trimmed by 3 bases and 3 bases, with 8 bases remaining between them. The germline V gene encodes CDR1 SGHTA and CDR2 FQGNSA. The CDR3 protein is CASSLQYDYGYTF. The CDR3 DNA is TGTGCCAGCAGCTTGCAGTATGACTATGGCTACACCTTC.

The V call is TRBV9, the J call TRBJ2-3, with 7 bases identical to TRBD1. Germline V gene lookup returns CDR1 SGDLS and CDR2 YYNGEE. CDR3 size: 14 residues. After removal of 4 bases from V and 1 base from J, the junction contained 3 bases not matched to a gene. The CDR3 nucleotides are TGTGCCAGCAGCTTCGGACAGGGCACAGATACGCAGTATTTT. This sequence encodes CASSFGQGTDTQYF.

The gene calls are TRBV7-9 and TRBJ1-3; D is undetermined. The V gene lost 10 bases and the J gene lost 1 base, with 11 bases spanning the gap. There are 13 residues in the CDR3. CDR1 is SEHNR, CDR2 FQNEAQ, per germline (reference sequence). CDR3 region: CANGRPSGNTIYF. CDR3 DNA sequence: TGTGCCAACGGGAGGCCGTCTGGAAACACCATATATTTT. The variable domain in full, completed from reference TRBV7-9 and TRBJ1-3, reads DTGVSQNPRHKITKRGQNVTFRCDPISEHNRLYWYRQTLGQGPEFLTYFQNEAQLEKSRLLSDRFSAERPKGSFSTLEIQRTEQGDSAMYLCANGRPSGNTIYFGEGSWLTVV.

The chain employs TRBV7-9 and TRBJ2-5; 7 positions match TRBD1. The DNA matches TRBJ2-7 better at its end, which makes the J call doubtful. The CDR3 spans 14 residues. Germline V gene sequence: CDR1 SEHNR, CDR2 FQNEAQ (reference sequence). In nucleotides, the CDR3 is TGTGCCAGCAGCTTTTCAGGGGGTATCTACGAGCAGTACTTC. This encodes CASSFSGGIYEQYF.

The chain uses TRBV6-5 and TRBJ2-7; tentatively, D is TRBD1 (6 bases). Trimming cost V 9 bases and J 2 bases, with 14 bases left between them. The CDR3 extends over 13 amino acids. From germline, CDR1 is MNHEY and CDR2 SVGAGI. CDR3 nucleotides: TGTGCCAGTAGGACAGCGGTAACCTACGAGCAGTACTTC. This codes for CASRTAVTYEQYF.

V gene TRBV5-1 combines with J gene TRBJ2-5; 8 nucleotides align to TRBD2. This CDR3 contains 14 residues. Losses at the gene ends were 3 bases for V and 5 bases for J; bases not matched to a gene: 6. Germline V gene sequence: CDR1 SGHRS, CDR2 YFSETQ. DNA for the CDR3: TGCGCCAGCAGCTCGATGACTAGCGAGGAGACCCAGTACTTC. Protein product: CASSSMTSEETQYF.

This chain joins TRBV9 and TRBJ2-7, with TRBD1 matching over 8 bases. Germline loops: CDR1 SGDLS, CDR2 YYNGEE. The CDR3 sequence is 14 residues long. J lost 6 bases, V lost 3 bases, and 8 bases had no gene match. In DNA form, the CDR3 reads TGTGCCAGCAGCGCTAACTTGGACAGGGTCGAGCAGTACTTC. This encodes CASSANLDRVEQYF.

V gene TRBV29-1 combines with J gene TRBJ2-1; 7 nucleotides agree with TRBD2. With V trimmed by 3 bases and J by 9 bases, 11 bases remained unmatched. CDR1 is SQVTM and CDR2 is ANQGSEA in the germline V gene. CDR3 length equals 14 residues. CDR3 sequence: CSVDPGTTSSEQFF. The CDR3 DNA is TGCAGCGTTGACCCCGGGACTACCTCCAGTGAGCAGTTCTTC.

Concerning this clone itself: The same CDR3 can be traced to other DNA sequences in this sample. J is TRBJ2-3 and V is TRBV18; TRBD2 matches at 13 bases. Germline trimming cut 1 base from V and 3 bases from J; bases unmatched to any gene: 1. CDR1 KGHSH and CDR2 LQKENI come from the germline V gene. This CDR3 region has 16 residues. As DNA, the CDR3 is TGTGCCAGCTCACCACTACTAGCGGGGGGGACAGATACGCAGTATTTT. Translating it yields CASSPLLAGGTDTQYF. The full variable domain, with the rest looked up from reference TRBV18 and TRBJ2-3, is NAGVMQNPRHLVRRRGQEARLRCSPMKGHSHVYWYRQLPEEGLKFMVYLQKENIIDESGMPKERFSAEFPKEGPSILRIQQVVRGDSAAYFCASSPLLAGGTDTQYFGPGTRLTVL.

The chain joins TRBV5-1 to TRBJ2-3, with TRBD1 as a possible D gene (5 bases). The germline V gene encodes CDR1 SGHRS and CDR2 YFSETQ. The CDR3 covers 11 residues. V lost 8 bases and J lost 6, with 10 bases in between. The CDR3: CASQGSDTQYF. CDR3 sequence (DNA): TGCGCCAGTCAGGGTAGCGATACGCAGTATTTT. The complete variable domain, with remaining parts taken from reference TRBV5-1 and TRBJ2-3, reads KAGVTQTPRYLIKTRGQQVTLSCSPISGHRSVSWYQQTPGQGLQFLFEYFSETQRNKGNFPGRFSGRQFSNSRSEMNVSTLELGDSALYLCASQGSDTQYFGPGTRLTVL.